The present entry profiles one T cell receptor (beta chain) with its context. Its antigen remains unidentified. This CDR3 is built from 16 residues. The germline V gene has CDR1 SGDLS and CDR2 YYNGEE. V was pared by 1 base and J by 6 bases, with 8 bases of the junction left unmatched. The data were taken from a study of T-cell reconstitution after alpha-beta-depleted transplantation in children. Study outcomes and limitations: Reports say that about two months after transplant, the alpha-beta T cells came out of several hundred graft clones that had expanded. Some patients showed high day-60 TCRbeta diversity, which derived from surviving recipient T cells and thymic progenitors. Newly made T cells mostly supplied T-cell counts and diversity one year after transplant.

Preparation of the TCRbeta library used unique molecular identifiers. Using its own MiXCR run on the PCR reads, TCRdb lists one record per CDR3 protein. This table holds about 78,000 distinct CDR3 sequences, roughly 15% found once. The sample here was PBMCs, mostly from graft donor cells, taken 180 days after TCRalphabeta/CD19-depleted stem cell transplant. The chain combines TRBV9 with TRBJ2-2, with 8 bases aligning to TRBD2. This sequence originates from a male patient under 10 years old who had a stem cell transplant for acute lymphoblastic leukemia, so the T cells may come from the graft donor. The chain's CDR3 is CASSVWLAGYSGELFF. The CDR3 DNA reads TGTGCCAGCAGCGTATGGCTAGCGGGTTATTCCGGGGAGCTGTTTTTT.